The source of this TCR beta chain is a study of blood T cell repertoires in COVID-19. This clone was detected only once. Method: immunoSEQ multiplex PCR; TCRdb's copy keeps in-frame clones and lacks some. Among fewer than 100,000 clones listed, 91% were seen once. Specimen: peripheral blood. This TCR was sampled from a woman aged 50 to 65 in a cohort sampled during active COVID-19.

The CDR3 DNA reads as TGTGCCAGCTCACCATCCCTAGCGGGAGGTCTATACGAGCAGTACTTC. Translated, it gives CASSPSLAGGLYEQYF. This sequence joins TRBV18 and TRBJ2-7, with 11 bases lining up with TRBD2. Germline CDR1 reads KGHSH; CDR2 reads LQKENI. With 2 bases clipped from V and 4 bases from J, the junction kept 7 bases outside the gene matches. The CDR3 spans 16 residues.